Following are 20 T cell receptor beta chains from one sample sequenced in a study of T cells in Graves' hyperthyroidism and ophthalmopathy. TCR beta CDR3 regions were amplified from RNA. Primed by the HTBI set, a first-round RT-PCR was run on the TCR CDR3. TCRdb itself ran the multiplex PCR reads through MiXCR, one entry per CDR3 protein. The sample lists roughly 550,000 distinct CDR3 sequences, 16% occurring once. Sequenced material: blood. The receptors were gathered from a woman younger than 45 with Graves' ophthalmopathy.

Only a few counts were recorded for this clonotype. One end of the junction fails to match germline, which may point to a read error. V usage is TRBV7-7 and J usage is TRBJ2-2; 10 nucleotides align to TRBD2. This CDR3 has 18 amino acids. Germline V gene sequence: CDR1 SSHAT, CDR2 FNYEAQ (reference sequence). This CDR3 is CASSLIGPSGSSSGELFF. CDR3 coding DNA: TGTGCTAGCAGCTTGATCGGACCTAGCGGGAGTAGCTCCGGGGAGCTGTTTTTT.

This clonotype was seen many times. The chain has TRBV12-3 or TRBV12-4 and TRBJ2-1; a possible D gene is TRBD1 (5 bases). This CDR3 is 10 amino acids long. The V end lost 10 bases, the J end lost 6 bases, and 7 bases lay between the germline ends. In DNA form, the CDR3 reads TGTGCCATAGGGGCCAATGAGCAGTTCTTC. Translated, it gives CAIGANEQFF.

This chain joins TRBV7-8 and TRBJ2-3, with D hard to call. The CDR3 sequence is 13 residues long. Looked up from germline, CDR1 is SGHVS and CDR2 is FQNEAQ. The ends were cut back, 5 bases at V and 2 bases at J, with 8 bases in the middle. The chain's CDR3 is CASSKWDTDTQYF. CDR3 DNA sequence: TGTGCCAGCAGCAAGTGGGACACAGATACGCAGTATTTT.

This clonotype was recorded a few times. This rearrangement joins TRBV27 to TRBJ1-1; 7 bases align to TRBD1. Germline lookup yields CDR1 MNHEY and CDR2 SMNVEV (reference sequence). This CDR3 contains 15 residues. J lost 5 bases, V lost 1 base, and 7 bases had no gene match. The CDR3 protein is CASSLWVRDRTEAFF. The DNA for the CDR3 is TGTGCCAGCAGTTTATGGGTGAGGGACAGAACTGAAGCTTTCTTT.

There are many counts of this clonotype. This chain uses TRBV28 with TRBJ2-7; TRBD2 might be the D (5 bases). CDR3 length: 14 amino acids. Germline V gene lookup returns CDR1 MDHEN and CDR2 SYDVKM. V dropped 4 bases and J dropped 4 bases, with 14 bases sitting between them. The CDR3 here is CASSWLDSGYEQYF. CDR3 nucleotide sequence: TGTGCCAGCAGTTGGTTGGACTCTGGTTACGAGCAGTACTTC.

Remarks on this clonotype: A much larger clone is a single base away; this may be a read error. The rearrangement uses TRBV7-9 and TRBJ1-4; TRBD1 matches 7 bases. With V trimmed by 4 bases and J by 7 bases, 12 bases remained unmatched. There are 16 residues in the CDR3. The germline gives CDR1 SEHNR, CDR2 FQNEAQ (reference sequence). The CDR3 bases are TGTGCCAGCAGCTCGGACAGGAGGGTATCGGGTGAAAAACTGTTTTTT. Amino acids: CASSSDRRVSGEKLFF.

This clonotype was observed at least ten times. V and J are TRBV20-1 and TRBJ2-3; D may correspond to TRBD1 or TRBD2 (6 bases each). The CDR3 loop spans 15 amino acids. With 4 bases removed from V and 1 base from J, the gap between germline ends came to 15 bases. Germline V gene data show CDR1 as DFQATT and CDR2 as SNEGSKA (reference sequence). DNA for the CDR3: TGCAGTGCTAAAGGGTGGGGGGCGCGCACAGATACGCAGTATTTT. Translating it yields CSAKGWGARTDTQYF.

This clonotype was observed many times. The CDR3 here is CASSQEVWEGTIDNEQFF. CDR3 DNA: TGTGCCAGCAGCCAAGAAGTGTGGGAGGGGACGATTGACAATGAGCAGTTCTTC. The chain has TRBV4-2 and TRBJ2-1, with 7 bases aligning to TRBD2. The length of the CDR3 is 18 residues. CDR1 LGHNA and CDR2 YNFKEQ come from the germline V gene. J gave up 5 bases and V 0 bases, and 13 bases lay outside the gene matches.

This clonotype was seen repeatedly, ten times or more. The chain couples TRBV5-6 to TRBJ2-3; 9 nucleotides match TRBD1. With 3 bases clipped from V and 2 bases from J, the junction kept 4 bases outside the gene matches. The CDR3 sequence is 15 residues long. Germline assignment: CDR1 SGHDT and CDR2 YYEEEE. This CDR3 is CASSSDRGNTDTQYF. CDR3 DNA: TGTGCCAGCAGCTCCGACAGGGGGAACACAGATACGCAGTATTTT. The variable domain in full, completed from reference TRBV5-6 and TRBJ2-3, reads DAGVTQSPTHLIKTRGQQVTLRCSPKSGHDTVSWYQQALGQGPQFIFQYYEEEERQRGNFPDRFSGHQFPNYSSELNVNALLLGDSALYLCASSSDRGNTDTQYFGPGTRLTVL.

This clonotype was detected ten times or more. J is TRBJ2-3 and V is TRBV20-1; weak D call: TRBD2 (5 bases). The CDR3 length is 16 residues. V lost 3 bases, J lost 2 bases, and 18 bases lay in between. CDR1 is DFQATT, CDR2 SNEGSKA, per germline (reference sequence). CDR3 nucleotide sequence: TGCAGTGCTAGCGGGGTCGTGGGAGAGTCCACAGATACGCAGTATTTT. Protein sequence: CSASGVVGESTDTQYF.

This clonotype was counted many times. J is TRBJ2-5 and V is TRBV7-9; no clear D. Trimming shortened V by 1 base and J by 7 bases, and 13 bases separated the two germline ends. The CDR3 spans 14 residues. Looked up from germline, CDR1 is SEHNR and CDR2 is FQNEAQ (reference sequence). In nucleotides, the CDR3 is TGTGCCAGCAGCTTAGTTGGCAGTGGAGCGACCCAGTACTTC. Translation: CASSLVGSGATQYF.

In its sample, this clonotype was seen many times. The V call is TRBV30, the J call TRBJ2-7; unclear D gene. From germline, CDR1 is GTSNPN and CDR2 SVGIG (reference sequence). Between the trimmed V and J ends, which lost 3 bases and 3 bases, there was a span of 12 bases. The CDR3 length is 13 residues. The CDR3 DNA follows: TGTGCCTGGAGATCGTCGGCAGACTACGAGCAGTACTTC. Its translation is CAWRSSADYEQYF.

This clonotype was counted many times. V gene TRBV7-3 combines with J gene TRBJ2-3; D is ambiguous. The germline CDR1 and CDR2 sequences are SGHTA and FQGTGA. V was cut by 1 base and J by 4 bases, with 9 bases left in between. The CDR3 has 14 amino acids. CDR3: CASSLMAPADTQYF. CDR3 nucleotide sequence: TGTGCCAGCAGCTTAATGGCTCCGGCAGATACGCAGTATTTT.

At least ten counts were recorded for this clonotype. This chain uses TRBV28 with TRBJ2-7; 7 bases match TRBD2. Germline V gene sequence: CDR1 MDHEN, CDR2 SYDVKM. The CDR3 runs 15 residues. V shed 7 bases and J 3 bases; nucleotides not matched to a gene: 12. CDR3 sequence (DNA): TGTGCCAGCATCTCACCTAGCGGTAGTAGCTACGAGCAGTACTTC. It specifies CASISPSGSSYEQYF.

At least ten counts were recorded for this clonotype. The chain carries TRBV7-2 and TRBJ1-1; D may be TRBD1 (6 bases). The CDR3 spans 13 residues. Germline assignment: CDR1 SGHTA and CDR2 FQGNSA. V was pared by 5 bases and J by 3 bases, with 10 bases between. The CDR3 loop is CASSPGQYTEAFF. DNA of the CDR3: TGTGCCAGCAGCCCAGGACAGTACACTGAAGCTTTCTTT.

This clonotype was recorded at least ten times. CDR3 sequence reads: CASSLVSGEQFF. The CDR3 nucleotides are TGTGCCAGCTCACTCGTGTCTGGTGAGCAGTTCTTC. The gene calls are TRBV18 and TRBJ2-1; D is unresolved. This CDR3 spans 12 amino acids. V dropped 4 bases and J dropped 9 bases, with 10 bases sitting between them. Germline V lookup: CDR1 KGHSH, CDR2 LQKENI.

A few counts support this clonotype. The V and J genes are TRBV12-3 or TRBV12-4 and TRBJ1-4, with 8 positions matching TRBD1. This CDR3 is 14 amino acids long. Losses at the gene ends were 6 bases for V and 15 bases for J; bases not matched to a gene: 15. CDR3 nucleotide sequence: TGTGCCAGCAGCCTTCCGGGACAGGACCGGACGGTGTTTTTT. Its protein product is CASSLPGQDRTVFF.

This clonotype was recorded at least ten times. The V and J genes are TRBV4-3 and TRBJ2-2; weak D call: TRBD1 (6 bases). V lost 4 bases, J lost 1 base, and 10 bases lay in between. CDR1 is LGHNA and CDR2 is YSLEER in the germline V gene. The CDR3 covers 15 residues. This CDR3 reads CASSLQGRNTGELFF. CDR3 nucleotides: TGCGCCAGCAGCCTCCAGGGGAGGAACACCGGGGAGCTGTTTTTT.

This clonotype came up a few times. V is TRBV29-1 and J is TRBJ2-4; TRBD2 agrees at 13 bases. The J call is uncertain, as TRBJ2-1 better fits the DNA end. Germline V gene lookup returns CDR1 SQVTM and CDR2 ANQGSEA. CDR3 length equals 12 residues. The CDR3 protein is CSVTSGRAFQFF. DNA for the CDR3: TGCAGCGTAACTAGCGGGAGGGCCTTTCAGTTCTTC.

This sequence joins TRBV5-1 and TRBJ2-3; 8 nucleotides match TRBD2. After removal of 2 bases from V and 2 bases from J, the junction contained 7 bases not matched to a gene. Germline V gene data show CDR1 as SGHRS and CDR2 as YFSETQ. This CDR3 comprises 16 residues. CDR3 sequence: CASSLQSGGFTDTQYF. The DNA for the CDR3 is TGCGCCAGCAGCTTACAGAGCGGGGGTTTCACAGATACGCAGTATTTT.